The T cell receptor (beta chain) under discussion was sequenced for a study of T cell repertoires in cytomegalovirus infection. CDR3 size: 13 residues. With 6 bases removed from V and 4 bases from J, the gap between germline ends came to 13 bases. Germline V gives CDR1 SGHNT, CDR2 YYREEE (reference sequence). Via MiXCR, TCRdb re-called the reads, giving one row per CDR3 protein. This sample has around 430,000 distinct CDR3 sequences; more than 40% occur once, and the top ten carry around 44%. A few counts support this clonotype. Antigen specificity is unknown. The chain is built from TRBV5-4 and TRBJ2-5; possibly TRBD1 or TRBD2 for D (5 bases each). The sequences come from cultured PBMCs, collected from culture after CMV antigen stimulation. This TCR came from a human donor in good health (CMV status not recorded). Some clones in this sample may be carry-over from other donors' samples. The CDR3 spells CASNGGRGETQYF. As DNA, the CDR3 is TGTGCCAGCAATGGGGGACGAGGAGAGACCCAGTACTTC. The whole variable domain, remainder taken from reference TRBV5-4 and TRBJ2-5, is ETGVTQSPTHLIKTRGQQVTLRCSSQSGHNTVSWYQQALGQGPQFIFQYYREEENGRGNFPPRFSGLQFPNYSSELNVNALELDDSALYLCASNGGRGETQYFGPGTRLLVL.